Below, one T cell receptor beta chain is given with its context. There is no known antigen for this receptor. No base-level quality is on record; no much larger clone is a single base apart. The data derive from a study of blood T cell repertoires in COVID-19 (dated by TCRdb to about 2020). The study in broad terms: The collaborator samples originated in the United States, Italy and Spain and spanned the acute and convalescent phases of COVID-19. The prospective study material was composed of cDNA or gDNA derived from T cells, B-cell-depleted T cells, or PBMCs. Deeply sampled blood TCRbeta repertoires from subjects exposed to, actively infected with, or recovered from COVID-19 were included in the dataset. A freely available public database, intended as a resource for researchers studying the immune response to SARS-CoV-2, is where the repertoires were released. Samples were obtained from the ongoing ImmuneRACE study (first 160 participants) and from approximately 1,200 subjects provided by 6 global collaborators. A de-identified subject ID, COVID-19 status, age in years and sex were almost always included in the sample metadata. Where HLA class I and class II types were available, the types were taken from metadata supplied by the sample provider, not from assay-based typing. Points the paper makes about the study in general: Clinical and demographic metadata were provided uncurated, with the amount varying by source and participant.

TCRbeta CDR3 regions were amplified from genomic DNA by means of the immunoSEQ Assay, a bias-controlled multiplex PCR. Per the authors' processing: Nucleated cell counts per sample were estimated from amplification of reference gene primers within the assay. Sequence reads were collapsed and filtered to measure the absolute abundance of every unique TCRbeta CDR3 rearrangement. For each sample, productive Simpson clonality was calculated as the square root of Simpson's diversity index over productive rearrangements. Not all clones reach the TCRdb copy of this immuneACCESS table, which keeps in-frame sequences only. Checked studies attribute under half of the gap to unresolved V genes and leave the rest unexplained. V and J calls and clone size are given by that table; D and trimming were obtained from the DNA. Counted in this sample were approximately 150,000 clones; around four fifths of them appeared once. The ten largest clones represent roughly 19% of the sample.

A second Seattle source provided samples from volunteer blood donors who had recovered from COVID-19. Collaborating institutions collected whole blood in K2EDTA tubes following their own protocols. For TCRbeta analysis, collaborators shipped samples as frozen whole blood, isolated PBMCs, or DNA extracted from either of those sample types. CDR1 SGHKS and CDR2 YYEKEE are derived from the germline V gene (reference sequence). Reading from cysteine to phenylalanine, the CDR3 counts 15 amino acids. Solely the CDR3 DNA is kept, with 45 bases framed from the first base. V is pruned by 4 bases and J by 7 bases, leaving 10 bases of the junction without a gene match.

The sequence was obtained from a woman aged 70-85 years who had recovered from COVID-19. The chain is made from TRBV5-5 and TRBJ1-4; 7 central nucleotides agree with TRBD1. The specimen sequenced was peripheral blood. The CDR3 region has the sequence CASSRMGQFGEKLFF. The DNA sequence is as follows: TGTGCCAGCAGCCGAATGGGACAGTTTGGTGAAAAACTGTTTTTT.